Below, 26 T cell receptor beta chains from the same sample are listed, as sequenced in a study of OX40 agonist ivuxolimab in advanced cancers. Repertoires were generated with immunoSEQ multiplex PCR, while TCRdb's copy carries only in-frame clones and drops some. Of roughly 50,000 clones listed, 86% were seen once; the top ten hold about 1%. The sample in question was CD4+ or CD8+ T cells sorted from blood, obtained in a trial of the OX40 agonist ivuxolimab. The receptor source for this set is an adult with an advanced solid tumor such as melanoma, head and neck, liver or kidney cancer.

The genes are TRBV6-5 and TRBJ2-7; 7 bases fit TRBD1. The CDR3 runs to 14 residues. V was pared by 6 bases and J by 0 bases, with 5 bases of the junction left unmatched. Germline loops: CDR1 MNHEY, CDR2 SVGAGI. This CDR3 reads CASRGTADSYEQYF. The CDR3 nucleotides read TGTGCCAGCAGAGGGACAGCAGACTCCTACGAGCAGTACTTC.

The chain carries TRBV2 and TRBJ2-1, with 9 bases aligning to TRBD2. The CDR3 length is 14 residues. Trimming took 4 bases from V and 16 from J; bases not matched to a gene: 14. Germline V lookup: CDR1 SNHLY, CDR2 FYNNEI. DNA for the CDR3: TGTGCCAGCAGTGCCCCAGGGGAGCGGGGGGTCGCTTTCTTC. It codes for CASSAPGERGVAFF.

This clone was seen only a few times. The rearrangement uses TRBV5-4 and TRBJ1-2, with no clear D. Germline loops: CDR1 SGHNT, CDR2 YYREEE (reference sequence). V was clipped by 0 bases and J by 5 bases, with 20 bases between them. The CDR3 has 17 amino acids. CDR3 bases: TGTGCCAGCAGCTTGGCGGGAGGCCTCCGGGGTCCGTATGGCTACACCTTC. This codes for CASSLAGGLRGPYGYTF.

V usage is TRBV6-4 and J usage is TRBJ1-5, with D possibly being TRBD1 (6 bases). Germline V CDR1 and CDR2: MRHNA, SNTAGT. V lost 10 bases and J lost 7, with 26 bases in between. This CDR3 has 16 residues. This CDR3 reads CATLVKGDPMGQPQHF. For the CDR3, the DNA is TGTGCCACCCTCGTTAAGGGGGATCCCATGGGGCAGCCCCAGCATTTT.

J is TRBJ2-1 and V is TRBV11-3, with 15 bases aligning to TRBD2. The junction had 1 base not matched to a gene; V was cut back by 4 bases and J by 6 bases. In germline, CDR1 is SGHNT, CDR2 YENEEA. The CDR3 runs 15 residues. The CDR3 spells CASSSGLAGGNEQFF. CDR3 in DNA: TGTGCCAGCAGCTCGGGACTAGCGGGAGGCAATGAGCAGTTCTTC.

V usage is TRBV7-9 and J usage is TRBJ2-7; D ambiguous. V was shortened by 5 bases and J by 1 base, with 12 bases between the two germline ends. The CDR3 contains 14 residues. Germline V lookup: CDR1 SEHNR, CDR2 FQNEAQ (reference sequence). The CDR3 DNA follows: TGTGCCAGCAGCCAAGGGATTGAATCCTACGAGCAGTACTTC. This gives the protein CASSQGIESYEQYF.

The chain is built from TRBV5-6 and TRBJ2-3; D uncertain. This CDR3 spans 13 amino acids. Trimming pared 2 bases from V and 5 bases from J, leaving 9 bases between. Per the germline V gene, CDR1 is SGHDT and CDR2 is YYEEEE. CDR3 coding DNA: TGTGCCAGCAGCTTTCAGATGAGAGATACGCAGTATTTT. Translation gives CASSFQMRDTQYF.

The V and J genes are TRBV2 and TRBJ1-2; the D gene is possibly TRBD1 (6 bases). This CDR3 is built from 15 residues. Germline assignment: CDR1 SNHLY and CDR2 FYNNEI. Trimming took 5 bases from V and 8 from J, leaving 21 bases between them. The CDR3 DNA reads TGTGCCAGCAGTCCCTCGGGGGCACAGGGTAGGGGCTACACCTTC. Its translation: CASSPSGAQGRGYTF.

This clone is a singleton in its sample. This chain joins TRBV6-6 and TRBJ2-5, with TRBD1 identical over 9 bases. Trimming cost V 8 bases and J 10 bases; bases outside gene matches: 14. The germline CDR1 and CDR2 sequences are MNHNY and SVGAGI (reference sequence). The CDR3 has 14 amino acids. The CDR3 region has the DNA TGTGCCAGCGCCCATGGGACAGGGAACCTGTTCCAGTACTTC. This gives the protein CASAHGTGNLFQYF.

The CDR3 DNA follows: TGCGCCAGCAGCTTGTCTCTAGCGGGGGCCGGGTATGGAAACAATGAGCAGTTCTTC. Its protein product is CASSLSLAGAGYGNNEQFF. V usage is TRBV5-1 and J usage is TRBJ2-1, with 10 nucleotides matching TRBD2. The CDR3 length is 19 residues. Per germline, CDR1 SGHRS and CDR2 YFSETQ. The V and J ends lost 1 base and 5 bases, in that order; junction bases with no gene match: 15.

Points on this clone: Germline and junction disagree at one end, which may indicate a read error. The gene calls are TRBV7-2 and TRBJ2-7, with D possibly matching TRBD2 (5 bases). Germline V gene data show CDR1 as SGHTA and CDR2 as FQGNSA. The CDR3 sequence is 8 residues long. The CDR3 coding sequence is TGTGCCAGCAGGTCTAGCAGTTTC. This gives the protein CASRSSSF.

The chain joins TRBV18 to TRBJ1-5; D is unresolved. The CDR3 is 15 amino acids. Per germline, CDR1 KGHSH and CDR2 LQKENI. V was shortened by 3 bases and J by 1 base, with 10 bases between the two germline ends. CDR3 loop: CASSPQVNSNQPQHF. The CDR3 DNA is TGTGCCAGCTCACCCCAGGTTAACAGCAATCAGCCCCAGCATTTT.

The chain joins TRBV19 to TRBJ2-4; D gene uncertain. Trimming stripped 4 bases from V and 3 bases from J, with 10 bases between. CDR3 size: 14 residues. Per the germline V gene, CDR1 is LNHDA and CDR2 is SQIVND (reference sequence). CDR3 sequence reads: CASSKGNLKNIQYF. As DNA, the CDR3 is TGTGCCAGTAGTAAAGGGAATCTCAAAAACATTCAGTACTTC.

V gene TRBV7-8 combines with J gene TRBJ1-2; tentatively, D is TRBD1 (5 bases). The germline V and J ends were trimmed by 1 base and 4 bases, with 13 bases remaining between them. Germline assignment: CDR1 SGHVS and CDR2 FQNEAQ. The CDR3 runs 15 residues. CDR3 loop: CASSLVMGHGYGYTF. Here the CDR3 DNA reads TGTGCCAGCAGCTTAGTTATGGGGCACGGCTATGGCTACACCTTC.

This clone occurred a few times. V gene TRBV5-5 combines with J gene TRBJ2-7; the match to TRBD1 covers 10 bases. CDR3 length: 13 amino acids. The J segment lost 4 bases and the V segment lost 4 bases, leaving 2 bases of the junction unmatched. Germline values: CDR1 SGHKS, CDR2 YYEKEE (reference sequence). CDR3: CASSRQGAYEQYF. In DNA form, the CDR3 reads TGTGCCAGCAGCCGACAGGGGGCGTACGAGCAGTACTTC.

J is TRBJ1-2 and V is TRBV19; D remains unclear. There are 15 residues in the CDR3. V dropped 6 bases and J dropped 2 bases, with 16 bases sitting between them. Germline V CDR1 and CDR2: LNHDA, SQIVND (reference sequence). In DNA form, the CDR3 reads TGTGCCAGTAGGGTTATCTCGGGTGGAAACTATGGCTACACCTTC. Protein: CASRVISGGNYGYTF.

The V gene is TRBV5-4, the J gene TRBJ1-1, with 7 positions matching TRBD1. The V and J ends lost 7 bases and 6 bases, in that order; junction bases with no gene match: 6. The CDR3 consists of 12 residues. The germline gives CDR1 SGHNT, CDR2 YYREEE (reference sequence). The CDR3: CASAVRGAEAFF. The CDR3 DNA reads TGTGCCAGCGCGGTCAGGGGGGCTGAAGCTTTCTTT.

This chain connects TRBV2 to TRBJ1-4; perhaps TRBD1 as D (6 bases). The germline V gene encodes CDR1 SNHLY and CDR2 FYNNEI. The CDR3 runs 14 residues. V gave up 5 bases and J gave up 8 bases, with 15 bases separating them. The DNA for the CDR3 is TGTGCCAGCAGTTTCTCAGGGGTGAGAGAAAAACTGTTTTTT. Translating gives CASSFSGVREKLFF.

The gene calls are TRBV23-1 and TRBJ1-2, with a possible D match to TRBD1 (6 bases). TRBV23-1 is identified as an open reading frame with a role that is uncertain. The CDR3 loop spans 19 amino acids. V lost 2 bases, J lost 7 bases, and 29 bases lay in between. CDR3 coding DNA: TGCGCCAGCAGTCAAAAAAGGGCGGAGAACCACCCAGGGGATTGTGGCTACACCTTC. This codes for CASSQKRAENHPGDCGYTF.

The chain links TRBV4-2 to TRBJ1-6; weak D call: TRBD1 (5 bases). V was clipped by 1 base and J by 12 bases, with 13 bases between them. The CDR3 consists of 14 residues. Per germline, CDR1 LGHNA and CDR2 YNFKEQ. The CDR3 sequence: CASSQVGTSGPLHF. The CDR3 DNA follows: TGTGCCAGCAGCCAAGTCGGGACGAGTGGACCCCTCCACTTT.

CDR3 sequence reads: CASSVRDRNTEAFF. The CDR3 DNA follows: TGTGCCAGCAGTGTAAGAGACAGGAACACTGAAGCTTTCTTT. The chain employs TRBV6-1 and TRBJ1-1, with D perhaps matching TRBD1 (5 bases). Per the germline V gene, CDR1 is MNHNS and CDR2 is SASEGT. The CDR3 loop spans 14 amino acids. V lost 4 bases and J lost 1, with 10 bases in between.

The chain recombines TRBV4-1 with TRBJ2-5; perhaps D is TRBD1 or TRBD2 (5 bases each). Germline values: CDR1 MGHRA, CDR2 YSYEKL. The CDR3 is 16 amino acids. Trimming cost V 0 bases and J 0 bases, with 11 bases left between them. DNA for the CDR3: TGCGCCAGCAGCCAAGAAGGGACGGGATACCAAGAGACCCAGTACTTC. Its protein is CASSQEGTGYQETQYF.

The chain couples TRBV30 to TRBJ1-2; possible D gene TRBD1, 5 bases. The CDR3 covers 15 residues. The V gene's germline CDR1 is GTSNPN and CDR2 SVGIG (reference sequence). Trimming removed 0 bases at V and 5 bases at J, with 16 bases between. This CDR3 is CAWSVGGGMGYGYTF. In DNA, the CDR3 is TGTGCCTGGAGTGTCGGCGGGGGGATGGGGTATGGCTACACCTTC.

V and J are TRBV11-2 and TRBJ1-2; D possibly corresponds to TRBD1 (5 bases). Deletions cut 5 bases from V and 4 bases from J, with 11 bases between. The germline gives CDR1 SGHAT, CDR2 FQNNGV. CDR3 length: 13 amino acids. The CDR3 reads CASSLPDSYGYTF. CDR3 in DNA: TGTGCCAGCAGCCTCCCCGACAGCTATGGCTACACCTTC.

The gene calls are TRBV19 and TRBJ1-1; D is unresolved. CDR1 is LNHDA and CDR2 is SQIVND in the germline V gene (reference sequence). The CDR3 consists of 16 residues. V lost 7 bases and J lost 0, with 18 bases in between. CDR3 sequence: CASTPMERNMNTEAFF. CDR3 DNA: TGTGCCAGTACCCCTATGGAACGGAACATGAACACTGAAGCTTTCTTT.

This sequence joins TRBV18 and TRBJ1-3; D is ambiguous. The CDR3 runs to 17 residues. The ends were cut back, 3 bases at V and 1 base at J, with 16 bases in the middle. CDR1 and CDR2 (germline): KGHSH, LQKENI. CDR3 coding DNA: TGTGCCAGCTCACCCTTGGGTCTGCGGGTTTCTGGAAACACCATATATTTT. It specifies CASSPLGLRVSGNTIYF.